The 15 T cell receptor beta chains reported below all come from one sample, sequenced in a study of cytomegalovirus exposure and HLA in healthy donors. The PCR had 60 Vbeta and 13 Jbeta primers. This table comes from immunoSEQ multiplex PCR, and its TCRdb copy is limited to in-frame clones, with some not included. The data show roughly 160,000 clones, about two thirds seen once. The sequenced material came from PBMCs. These receptors were collected from a woman aged 25 to 39 in good health and CMV-seronegative.

In DNA form, the CDR3 reads TGTGCCGGAAGACAAACGCCTAATTCACCCCTCCACTTT. Protein sequence: CAGRQTPNSPLHF. This chain uses TRBV2 with TRBJ1-6; the D is unclear. The CDR3 runs to 13 residues. The ends were cut back, 11 bases at V and 6 bases at J, with 14 bases in the middle. Germline loops: CDR1 SNHLY, CDR2 FYNNEI.

This chain joins TRBV2 and TRBJ2-5, with 9 bases fitting TRBD1. Germline V gene lookup returns CDR1 SNHLY and CDR2 FYNNEI. This CDR3 region has 17 residues. The V segment lost 2 bases and the J segment 5 bases; nucleotides outside the gene matches: 12. The CDR3: CASSEIRPGQGGETQYF. The CDR3 coding sequence is TGTGCCAGCAGTGAAATACGTCCGGGACAGGGAGGCGAGACCCAGTACTTC.

This clone occurred a few times. The J gene is TRBJ1-5, the V gene TRBV19; D is unresolved. The length of the CDR3 is 16 residues. Between the trimmed V and J ends, which lost 5 bases and 6 bases, there was a span of 20 bases. Germline V gives CDR1 LNHDA, CDR2 SQIVND (reference sequence). CDR3 protein: CASSPSYSRRGQPQHF. In DNA form, the CDR3 reads TGTGCCAGTAGTCCATCTTACTCAAGGCGGGGTCAGCCCCAGCATTTT.

This clone was observed a few times. The CDR3 DNA reads as TGTGCCAGCAGCTTAGGTGGGAGACGGGCCTACGAGCAGTACTTC. Its protein is CASSLGGRRAYEQYF. V gene TRBV5-6 combines with J gene TRBJ2-7, with D tentatively TRBD2 (5 bases). The CDR3 extends over 15 amino acids. Trimming took off 2 bases at V and 2 bases at J, with 14 bases between the two ends. The germline V gene has CDR1 SGHDT and CDR2 YYEEEE.

V usage is TRBV9 and J usage is TRBJ1-2, with 8 bases identical to TRBD1. The CDR3 spans 13 residues. CDR1 is SGDLS and CDR2 is YYNGEE in the germline V gene. With V trimmed by 2 bases and J by 7 bases, 4 bases remained unmatched. The CDR3: CASSVGQGGGYTF. The CDR3 DNA reads TGTGCCAGCAGCGTCGGACAGGGCGGTGGCTACACCTTC.

This clone was observed a few times. The chain recombines TRBV25-1 with TRBJ1-1; TRBD1 might be the D (5 bases). The CDR3 is 12 residues long. Germline V CDR1 and CDR2: MGHDK, SYGVNS. The V and J ends lost 4 bases and 6 bases respectively, with 9 bases between them. The CDR3 loop is CASSVRGAEAFF. Here the CDR3 DNA reads TGTGCCAGCAGTGTTCGGGGGGCTGAAGCTTTCTTT.

The chain joins TRBV7-6 to TRBJ2-7, with TRBD2 matching over 8 bases. V lost 5 bases and J lost 4; bases outside the gene matches: 4. Looked up from germline, CDR1 is SGHVS and CDR2 is FNYEAQ. The CDR3 length is 13 residues. DNA of the CDR3: TGTGCCAGCAGCCTCGGGAGGGGTTACGAGCAGTACTTC. The encoded protein is CASSLGRGYEQYF.

This chain links TRBV5-4 with TRBJ2-5; no reliable D call. The J call is doubtful: the DNA matches TRBJ2-7 better. The CDR3 is 15 amino acids. Germline-derived CDR1 and CDR2 are SGHNT and YYREEE (reference sequence). The DNA for the CDR3 is TGTGCCAGCAGCCGAGGACGGTCTAGCTCCTACGAGCAGTACTTC. It specifies CASSRGRSSSYEQYF.

The rearrangement uses TRBV2 and TRBJ2-1; 7 nucleotides agree with TRBD1. CDR1 is SNHLY, CDR2 FYNNEI, per germline. The CDR3 loop spans 16 amino acids. V dropped 5 bases and J dropped 9; count of bases not matched to a gene: 16. The CDR3 protein is CASSREGQIPTGEQFF. The CDR3 region has the DNA TGTGCCAGCAGTAGAGAGGGACAGATCCCTACCGGTGAGCAGTTCTTC.

This clone has a single count. The rearrangement links TRBV2 to TRBJ2-3; 7 nucleotides agree with TRBD2. This CDR3 is built from 14 residues. Germline V gene data show CDR1 as SNHLY and CDR2 as FYNNEI. V was pared by 7 bases and J by 3 bases, with 7 bases of the junction left unmatched. CDR3 loop: CASTAAGETDTQYF. The DNA for the CDR3 is TGTGCCAGCACGGCGGCGGGGGAAACAGATACGCAGTATTTT.

The chain uses TRBV2 and TRBJ1-4, with D maybe TRBD1 (6 bases). Germline V CDR1 and CDR2: SNHLY, FYNNEI. CDR3 size: 16 residues. V was clipped by 6 bases and J by 8 bases, with 22 bases between them. This CDR3 is CASSAIPGHLDEKLFF. The CDR3 region has the DNA TGTGCCAGCAGCGCTATTCCGGGACACCTCGACGAAAAACTGTTTTTT.

CDR3 sequence: CAIIPGATGESINYGYTF. For the CDR3, the DNA is TGTGCCATCATCCCCGGAGCGACAGGGGAATCTATTAACTATGGCTACACCTTC. This chain uses TRBV27 with TRBJ1-2; 8 positions agree with TRBD1. The CDR3 length is 18 residues. Germline CDR1 and CDR2: MNHEY and SMNVEV (reference sequence). With V trimmed by 10 bases and J by 1 base, 20 bases remained unmatched.

V usage is TRBV7-7 and J usage is TRBJ2-1, with a possible D match to TRBD2 (5 bases). Trimming cost V 4 bases and J 2 bases, with 12 bases left between them. The germline gives CDR1 SSHAT, CDR2 FNYEAQ (reference sequence). This CDR3 has 15 residues. The CDR3 spells CASSSDSGTYNEQFF. CDR3 DNA: TGTGCCAGCAGCTCGGATTCGGGGACCTACAATGAGCAGTTCTTC.

The CDR3 nucleotides read TGCGCCAGCAGCCAAGATCACAGCGGGAGCTACAATGAGCAGTTCTTC. Its translation: CASSQDHSGSYNEQFF. The rearrangement links TRBV4-3 to TRBJ2-1; 8 bases agree with TRBD2. CDR3 length: 16 residues. The ends lost 0 bases at V and 3 bases at J; junction bases unmatched: 4. From germline, CDR1 is LGHNA and CDR2 YSLEER.

A word on this clone: Distinct nucleotide sequences in the sample also encode this CDR3. This chain uses TRBV7-9 with TRBJ2-2; 8 bases are shared with TRBD2. Germline V lookup: CDR1 SEHNR, CDR2 FQNEAQ (reference sequence). V lost 3 bases, J lost 1 base, and 1 base stayed unmatched. The CDR3 covers 15 residues. The CDR3 sequence is CASSLAGGNTGELFF. CDR3 bases: TGTGCCAGCAGCTTGGCGGGAGGGAACACCGGGGAGCTGTTTTTT.